What follows are 22 T cell receptor beta chains derived from one specimen sequenced in a study of CD8+ T cells in alopecia areata. Indicated treatment: oral pan-JAK inhibitor, 5-10 mg twice daily. Those with alopecia areata gave lesional scalp punch biopsies and peripheral blood. Extraction and reverse transcription of RNA yielded cDNA as the sequencing template. Clones were sequenced by immunoSEQ multiplex PCR, and TCRdb holds only the in-frame ones, with some missing. The sample has over 15,000 clones; 59% are singletons. Specimen: skin, collected at week 4, from a patient treated with tofacitinib. Source of these receptors: a human donor with alopecia areata.

The J gene is TRBJ1-6, the V gene TRBV4-2; D is unresolved. Trimming cost V 5 bases and J 11 bases, with 10 bases left between them. Germline loops: CDR1 LGHNA, CDR2 YNFKEQ. The CDR3 sequence is 12 residues long. CDR3 region: CASSDSGPPLHF. The CDR3 DNA reads TGTGCCAGCAGCGACTCGGGCCCACCCCTCCACTTT.

A few counts support this clone. The chain is built from TRBV28 and TRBJ2-2; 12 bases are shared with TRBD2. Germline V gene sequence: CDR1 MDHEN, CDR2 SYDVKM. V lost 0 bases and J lost 1; bases outside the gene matches: 15. CDR3 length equals 22 residues. Here the CDR3 DNA reads TGTGCCAGCAGTTTATGGGCCTCTTTGGTGACTAGCGGGGGAGAGAACACCGGGGAGCTGTTTTTT. Translation gives CASSLWASLVTSGGENTGELFF.

This sequence joins TRBV28 and TRBJ1-2, with D maybe TRBD1 (5 bases). This CDR3 spans 15 amino acids. Looked up from germline, CDR1 is MDHEN and CDR2 is SYDVKM. Trimming removed 4 bases at V and 7 bases at J, with 19 bases between. The CDR3 DNA is TGTGCCAGCAGTTCCGTTCGGGGGGTAAGAGGTGGCTACACCTTC. Translating it yields CASSSVRGVRGGYTF.

This chain connects TRBV13 to TRBJ2-3; 12 positions agree with TRBD2. Germline CDR1 is PRHDT and CDR2 is FYEKMQ (reference sequence). The CDR3 has 17 residues. V dropped 5 bases and J dropped 0; count of bases not matched to a gene: 6. CDR3 sequence (DNA): TGTGCCAGCAGCACCCTTCTAGCGGGGGGGAGCACAGATACGCAGTATTTT. Its translation is CASSTLLAGGSTDTQYF.

The chain employs TRBV5-1 and TRBJ2-1; D is unresolved. The CDR3 is 16 residues long. V gave up 0 bases and J gave up 4 bases, with 14 bases separating them. Germline loops: CDR1 SGHRS, CDR2 YFSETQ. This chain's CDR3 is CASSLGVQARYNEQFF. CDR3 sequence (DNA): TGCGCCAGCAGCTTGGGGGTTCAGGCCCGTTACAATGAGCAGTTCTTC. Based on the CDR3 plus reference TRBV5-1 and TRBJ2-1, the full variable domain is KAGVTQTPRYLIKTRGQQVTLSCSPISGHRSVSWYQQTPGQGLQFLFEYFSETQRNKGNFPGRFSGRQFSNSRSEMNVSTLELGDSALYLCASSLGVQARYNEQFFGPGTRLTVL.

The chain has TRBV19 and TRBJ2-7, with D possibly TRBD2 on 5 matching bases. The CDR3 is 12 residues long. V lost 6 bases, J lost 3 bases, and 9 bases lay in between. Germline CDR1 is LNHDA and CDR2 is SQIVND (reference sequence). The CDR3 reads CASRARGYEQYF. The CDR3 region has the DNA TGTGCCAGTAGGGCTCGGGGCTACGAGCAGTACTTC.

In its sample, this clone was seen a few times. The chain links TRBV4-3 to TRBJ1-3; D perhaps matches TRBD1 (5 bases). Per the germline V gene, CDR1 is LGHNA and CDR2 is YSLEER. CDR3 length: 13 residues. V was trimmed by 3 bases and J by 4 bases, leaving 7 bases between them. This CDR3 is CASSQTAGNTIYF. The CDR3 DNA reads TGCGCCAGCAGCCAGACAGCCGGAAACACCATATATTTT.

This clone was seen once. The chain links TRBV10-1 to TRBJ1-2; 9 nucleotides match TRBD1. Germline V gene data show CDR1 as WNHNN and CDR2 as SYGVQD (reference sequence). Trimming cost V 0 bases and J 2 bases; bases outside gene matches: 4. This CDR3 spans 16 amino acids. CDR3: CASSESETGGNYGYTF. CDR3 in DNA: TGCGCCAGCAGTGAGTCTGAGACAGGGGGGAACTATGGCTACACCTTC.

This clone showed up just a few times. The rearrangement joins TRBV30 to TRBJ2-7; TRBD1 is a possible D gene (6 bases). Per the germline V gene, CDR1 is GTSNPN and CDR2 is SVGIG (reference sequence). This CDR3 contains 11 residues. Trimming shortened V by 7 bases and J by 3 bases, and 10 bases separated the two germline ends. CDR3 loop: CAFGQFYEQYF. The CDR3 DNA follows: TGTGCCTTCGGACAGTTCTACGAGCAGTACTTC.

The CDR3 DNA reads as TGTGCCAGCAGCCGGGACAGGGGTCAAAATGAAGCTTTCTTT. Its translation: CASSRDRGQNEAFF. The chain combines TRBV5-4 with TRBJ1-1; 10 bases line up with TRBD1. CDR1 and CDR2 from the germline V gene are SGHNT and YYREEE (reference sequence). The CDR3 is 14 amino acids. The trim removed 4 bases at V and 7 bases at J, leaving 7 bases unmatched.

This clone was recorded only once. This rearrangement joins TRBV5-1 to TRBJ2-7, with D perhaps TRBD2 (5 bases). The CDR3 runs 15 residues. Trimming removed 5 bases from V and 3 bases from J, with 18 bases in between. CDR1 is SGHRS, CDR2 YFSETQ, per germline. This CDR3 is CASSRDPLYDYEQYF. CDR3 sequence (DNA): TGCGCCAGCAGTCGGGATCCCCTCTACGACTACGAGCAGTACTTC.

This chain links TRBV30 with TRBJ2-3, with TRBD1 identical over 7 bases. There are 15 residues in the CDR3. The ends lost 2 bases at V and 2 bases at J; junction bases unmatched: 7. CDR1 is GTSNPN, CDR2 SVGIG, per germline (reference sequence). The CDR3 here is CAWSQGVADTDTQYF. CDR3 bases: TGTGCCTGGAGTCAGGGGGTGGCTGACACAGATACGCAGTATTTT.

The chain uses TRBV28 and TRBJ1-1; D is ambiguous. The germline CDR1 and CDR2 sequences are MDHEN and SYDVKM. Trimming took off 4 bases at V and 6 bases at J, with 12 bases between the two ends. The CDR3 totals 13 residues. In nucleotides, the CDR3 is TGTGCCAGCAGTTCTCACAGTGAGTCTGAAGCTTTCTTT. Protein product: CASSSHSESEAFF.

The rearrangement links TRBV29-1 to TRBJ2-5, with TRBD2 matching over 8 bases. Trimming removed 6 bases from V and 7 bases from J; junction bases left unmatched: 13. CDR1 and CDR2 from the germline V gene are SQVTM and ANQGSEA. The CDR3 has 14 amino acids. CDR3 bases: TGCAGCGTCCCTTCCGGACTAGCAAGAGGGACCCAGTACTTC. Protein product: CSVPSGLARGTQYF.

CDR3 sequence reads: CSVLPEGAFSYEQYF. DNA of the CDR3: TGCAGCGTCCTCCCGGAGGGGGCCTTCTCCTACGAGCAGTACTTC. V usage is TRBV29-1 and J usage is TRBJ2-5; D is possibly TRBD1 (7 bases). The J call may be faulty, since TRBJ2-7 better matches the DNA end. Germline CDR1 and CDR2: SQVTM and ANQGSEA. The CDR3 totals 15 residues.

The V gene is TRBV2, the J gene TRBJ1-3; D perhaps matches TRBD1 (5 bases). Deletions cut 7 bases from V and 2 bases from J, with 6 bases between. The CDR3 length is 12 residues. Germline values: CDR1 SNHLY, CDR2 FYNNEI. CDR3 DNA sequence: TGTGCCAGCACCAGGGCTGGAAACACCATATATTTT. It specifies CASTRAGNTIYF.

This clone rates as medium-sized. The V and J genes are TRBV19 and TRBJ1-5; no clear D gene. The germline V gene has CDR1 LNHDA and CDR2 SQIVND (reference sequence). The CDR3 sequence is 13 residues long. Deletions cut 6 bases from V and 0 bases from J, with 6 bases between. CDR3 amino acids: CASSYNSNQPQHF. The CDR3 DNA follows: TGTGCCAGTAGCTATAATAGCAATCAGCCCCAGCATTTT. The entire variable domain, with the rest obtained from reference TRBV19 and TRBJ1-5, is as follows: DGGITQSPKYLFRKEGQNVTLSCEQNLNHDAMYWYRQDPGQGLRLIYYSQIVNDFQKGDIAEGYSVSREKKESFPLTVTSAQKNPTAFYLCASSYNSNQPQHFGDGTRLSIL.

The gene calls are TRBV27 and TRBJ2-7, with 7 bases lining up with TRBD2. CDR1 is MNHEY and CDR2 is SMNVEV in the germline V gene (reference sequence). V shed 8 bases, J shed 0 bases, and the junction held 16 bases outside the gene matches. The length of the CDR3 is 17 residues. The CDR3 nucleotides are TGTGCCAGCGGCACCCTTTTCAGCGGGGCGAGCTCCTACGAGCAGTACTTC. It specifies CASGTLFSGASSYEQYF.

The chain links TRBV11-2 to TRBJ1-2; weak D call: TRBD1 (5 bases). This CDR3 has 15 amino acids. Trimming cost V 6 bases and J 4 bases, with 18 bases left between them. The germline CDR1 and CDR2 sequences are SGHAT and FQNNGV. As DNA, the CDR3 is TGTGCCAGCAGACCCGATAGGGGTCGCACCTATGGCTACACCTTC. As protein: CASRPDRGRTYGYTF.

This clone was recorded a few times. The chain couples TRBV4-1 to TRBJ2-3, with TRBD2 identical over 8 bases. V trimming: 7 bases; J trimming: 0 bases; junction bases outside the gene matches: 9. The germline gives CDR1 MGHRA, CDR2 YSYEKL. The CDR3 sequence is 16 residues long. The CDR3 region is CASTYDGGASTDTQYF. As DNA, the CDR3 is TGCGCCAGCACCTACGACGGGGGGGCTAGCACAGATACGCAGTATTTT.

This clone was counted once. The genes are TRBV30 and TRBJ1-1, with TRBD1 matching over 11 bases. Germline V lookup: CDR1 GTSNPN, CDR2 SVGIG (reference sequence). Trimming cost V 1 base and J 6 bases; bases outside gene matches: 13. This CDR3 spans 17 amino acids. The CDR3 is CAWSGILGDRGKAEAFF. CDR3 DNA: TGTGCCTGGAGTGGGATTTTAGGGGACAGGGGGAAAGCTGAAGCTTTCTTT.

There are a few counts of this clone. The chain has TRBV7-6 and TRBJ2-2; 9 bases are shared with TRBD2. V lost 0 bases, J lost 6 bases, and 8 bases stayed unmatched. The CDR3 has 17 amino acids. The germline gives CDR1 SGHVS, CDR2 FNYEAQ. CDR3 residues: CASSLASGGRWAGELFF. The DNA for the CDR3 is TGTGCCAGCAGCTTAGCTAGCGGGGGCCGCTGGGCCGGGGAGCTGTTTTTT.